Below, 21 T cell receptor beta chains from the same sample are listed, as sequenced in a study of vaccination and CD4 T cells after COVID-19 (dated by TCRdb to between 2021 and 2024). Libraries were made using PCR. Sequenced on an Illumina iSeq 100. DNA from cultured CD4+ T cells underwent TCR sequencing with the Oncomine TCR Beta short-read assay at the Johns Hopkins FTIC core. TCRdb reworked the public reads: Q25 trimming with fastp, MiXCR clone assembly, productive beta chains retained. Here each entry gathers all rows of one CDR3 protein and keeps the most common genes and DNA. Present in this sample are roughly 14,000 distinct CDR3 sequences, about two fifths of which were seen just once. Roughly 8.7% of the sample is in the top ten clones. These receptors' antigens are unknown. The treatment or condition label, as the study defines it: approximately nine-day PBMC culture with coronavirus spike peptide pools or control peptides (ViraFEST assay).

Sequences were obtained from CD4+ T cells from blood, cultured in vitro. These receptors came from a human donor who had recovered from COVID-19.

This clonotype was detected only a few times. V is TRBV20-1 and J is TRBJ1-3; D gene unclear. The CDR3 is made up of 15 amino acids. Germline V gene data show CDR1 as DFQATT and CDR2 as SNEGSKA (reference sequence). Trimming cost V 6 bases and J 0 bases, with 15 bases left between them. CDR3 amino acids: CSAPVTVGSGNTIYF. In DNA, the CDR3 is TGCAGTGCCCCGGTCACAGTCGGCTCTGGAAACACCATATATTTT.

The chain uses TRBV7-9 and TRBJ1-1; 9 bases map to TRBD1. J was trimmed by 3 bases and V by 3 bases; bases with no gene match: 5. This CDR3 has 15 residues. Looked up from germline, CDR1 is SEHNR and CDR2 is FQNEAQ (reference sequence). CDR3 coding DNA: TGTGCCAGCAGCTTCCTAAGACAGGGGGACACTGAAGCTTTCTTT. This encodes CASSFLRQGDTEAFF.

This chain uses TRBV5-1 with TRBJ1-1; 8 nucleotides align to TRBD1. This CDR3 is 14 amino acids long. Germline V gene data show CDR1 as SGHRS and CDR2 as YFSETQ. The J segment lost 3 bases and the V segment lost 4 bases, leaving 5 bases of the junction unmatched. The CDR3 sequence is CASSTGQGYTEAFF. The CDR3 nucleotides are TGCGCCAGCAGCACAGGACAGGGCTACACTGAAGCTTTCTTT. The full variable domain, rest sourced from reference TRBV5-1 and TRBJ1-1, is KAGVTQTPRYLIKTRGQQVTLSCSPISGHRSVSWYQQTPGQGLQFLFEYFSETQRNKGNFPGRFSGRQFSNSRSEMNVSTLELGDSALYLCASSTGQGYTEAFFGQGTRLTVV.

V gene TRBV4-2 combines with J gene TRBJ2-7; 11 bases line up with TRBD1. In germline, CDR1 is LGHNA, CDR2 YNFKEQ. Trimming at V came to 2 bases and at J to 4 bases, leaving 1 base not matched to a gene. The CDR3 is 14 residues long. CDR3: CASSQRDRGYEQYF. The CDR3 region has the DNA TGTGCCAGCAGCCAAAGGGACAGGGGGTACGAGCAGTACTTC.

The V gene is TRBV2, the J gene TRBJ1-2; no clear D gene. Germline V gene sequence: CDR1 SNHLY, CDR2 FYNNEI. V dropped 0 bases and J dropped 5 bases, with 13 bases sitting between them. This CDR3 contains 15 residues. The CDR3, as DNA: TGTGCCAGCAGTGAAGCGCCAAATGTACCGTATGGCTACACCTTC. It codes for CASSEAPNVPYGYTF. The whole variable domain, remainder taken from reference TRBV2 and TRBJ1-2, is EPEVTQTPSHQVTQMGQEVILRCVPISNHLYFYWYRQILGQKVEFLVSFYNNEISEKSEIFDDQFSVERPDGSNFTLKIRSTKLEDSAMYFCASSEAPNVPYGYTFGSGTRLTVV.

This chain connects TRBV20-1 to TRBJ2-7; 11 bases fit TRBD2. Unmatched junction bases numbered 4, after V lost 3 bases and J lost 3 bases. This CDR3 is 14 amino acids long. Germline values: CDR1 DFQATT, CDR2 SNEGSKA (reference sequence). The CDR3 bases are TGCAGTGCTAGTACCGGGACTAGCGGCTACGAGCAGTACTTC. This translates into CSASTGTSGYEQYF.

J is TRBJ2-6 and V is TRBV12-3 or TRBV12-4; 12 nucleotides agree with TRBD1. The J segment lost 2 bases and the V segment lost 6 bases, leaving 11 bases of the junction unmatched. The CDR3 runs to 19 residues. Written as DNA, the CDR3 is TGTGCCAGCAGCGCCCAGGCCGGGACAGGGGGCCCTGGGGCCAACGTCCTGACTTTC. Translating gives CASSAQAGTGGPGANVLTF.

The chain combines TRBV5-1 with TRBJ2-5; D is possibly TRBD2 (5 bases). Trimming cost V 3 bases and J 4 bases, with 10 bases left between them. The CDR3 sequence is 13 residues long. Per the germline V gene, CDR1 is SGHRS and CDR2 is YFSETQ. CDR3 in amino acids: CASSWESGETQYF. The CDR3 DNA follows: TGCGCCAGCAGCTGGGAGAGTGGAGAGACCCAGTACTTC.

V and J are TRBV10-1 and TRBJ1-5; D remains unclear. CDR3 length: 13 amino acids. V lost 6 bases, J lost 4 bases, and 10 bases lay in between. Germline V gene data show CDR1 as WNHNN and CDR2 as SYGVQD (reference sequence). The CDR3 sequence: CASSPDLNQPQHF. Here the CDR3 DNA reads TGCGCCAGCAGCCCGGACTTAAATCAGCCCCAGCATTTT.

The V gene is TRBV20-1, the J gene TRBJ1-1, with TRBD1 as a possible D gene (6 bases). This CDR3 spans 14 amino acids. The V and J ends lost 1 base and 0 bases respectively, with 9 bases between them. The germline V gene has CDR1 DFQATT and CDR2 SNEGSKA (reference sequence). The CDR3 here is CSARGGGMNTEAFF. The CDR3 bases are TGCAGTGCTAGAGGAGGGGGAATGAACACTGAAGCTTTCTTT.

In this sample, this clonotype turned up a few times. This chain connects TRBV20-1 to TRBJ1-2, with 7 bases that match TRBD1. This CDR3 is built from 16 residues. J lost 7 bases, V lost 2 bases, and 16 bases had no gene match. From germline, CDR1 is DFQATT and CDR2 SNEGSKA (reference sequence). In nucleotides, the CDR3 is TGCAGTGCTAGAATGCAGGGGGGGGGCGCAAAGCTTGGCTACACCTTC. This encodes CSARMQGGGAKLGYTF.

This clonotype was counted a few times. CDR3 amino acids: CSAMAGADTQYF. In DNA, the CDR3 is TGCAGCGCCATGGCGGGGGCAGATACGCAGTATTTT. The chain employs TRBV29-1 and TRBJ2-3; 7 nucleotides agree with TRBD2. Germline trimming cut 7 bases from V and 4 bases from J; bases unmatched to any gene: 5. Germline CDR1 and CDR2: SQVTM and ANQGSEA. This CDR3 contains 12 residues.

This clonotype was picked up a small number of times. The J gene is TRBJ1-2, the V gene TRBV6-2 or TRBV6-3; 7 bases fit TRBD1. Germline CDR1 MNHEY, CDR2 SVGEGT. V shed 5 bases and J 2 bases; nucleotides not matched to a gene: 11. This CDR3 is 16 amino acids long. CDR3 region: CASSRIQGTENYGYTF. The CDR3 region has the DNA TGTGCCAGCAGTAGAATACAGGGGACAGAGAACTATGGCTACACCTTC.

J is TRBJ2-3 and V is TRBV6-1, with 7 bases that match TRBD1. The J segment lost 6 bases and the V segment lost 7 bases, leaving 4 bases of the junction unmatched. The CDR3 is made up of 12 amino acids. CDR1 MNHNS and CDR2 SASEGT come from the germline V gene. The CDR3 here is CASTLQGDTQYF. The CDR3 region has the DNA TGTGCCAGCACCCTACAGGGGGATACGCAGTATTTT.

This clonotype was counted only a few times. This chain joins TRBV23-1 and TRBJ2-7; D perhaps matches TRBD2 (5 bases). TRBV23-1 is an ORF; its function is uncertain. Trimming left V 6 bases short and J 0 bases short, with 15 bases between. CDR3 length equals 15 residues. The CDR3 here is CASRCPGIPSYEQYF. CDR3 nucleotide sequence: TGCGCCAGCAGGTGCCCGGGGATACCCTCCTACGAGCAGTACTTC.

CDR3 DNA sequence: TGTGCCAGCAGGGGACTAGCGGGGGGTTTCACCGGGGAGCTGTTTTTT. This sequence encodes CASRGLAGGFTGELFF. The chain recombines TRBV6-1 with TRBJ2-2; 15 bases match TRBD2. V shed 6 bases, J shed 4 bases, and the junction held 3 bases outside the gene matches. Germline lookup yields CDR1 MNHNS and CDR2 SASEGT. There are 16 residues in the CDR3.

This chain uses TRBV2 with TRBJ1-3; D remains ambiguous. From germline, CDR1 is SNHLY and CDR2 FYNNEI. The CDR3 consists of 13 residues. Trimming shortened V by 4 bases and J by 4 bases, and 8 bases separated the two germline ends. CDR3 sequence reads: CASSVRRGNTIYF. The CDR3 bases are TGTGCCAGCAGTGTGAGACGCGGAAACACCATATATTTT.

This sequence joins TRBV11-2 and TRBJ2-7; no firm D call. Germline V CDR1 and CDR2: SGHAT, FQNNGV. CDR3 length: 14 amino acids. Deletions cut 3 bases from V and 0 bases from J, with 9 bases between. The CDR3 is CASSLNTGSYEQYF. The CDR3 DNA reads TGTGCCAGCAGCTTGAACACCGGCTCCTACGAGCAGTACTTC.

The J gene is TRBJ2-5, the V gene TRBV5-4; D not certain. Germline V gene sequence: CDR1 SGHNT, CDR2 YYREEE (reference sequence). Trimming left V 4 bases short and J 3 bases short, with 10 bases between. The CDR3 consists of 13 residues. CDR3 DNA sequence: TGTGCCAGCAGCCGGAACCCGGAAGAGACCCAGTACTTC. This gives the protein CASSRNPEETQYF.

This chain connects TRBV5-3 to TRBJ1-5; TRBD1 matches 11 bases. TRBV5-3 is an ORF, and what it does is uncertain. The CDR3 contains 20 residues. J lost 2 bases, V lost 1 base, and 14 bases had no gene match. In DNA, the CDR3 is TGTGCCAGAAGCTTGTTCCGGGACAGGGGGAGGTTGGTGGGCAATCAGCCCCAGCATTTT. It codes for CARSLFRDRGRLVGNQPQHF.

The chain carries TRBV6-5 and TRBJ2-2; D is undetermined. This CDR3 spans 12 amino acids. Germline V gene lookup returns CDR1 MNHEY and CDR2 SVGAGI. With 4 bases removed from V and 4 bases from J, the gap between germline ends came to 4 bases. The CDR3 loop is CASSSLTGELFF. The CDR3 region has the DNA TGTGCCAGCAGTTCACTCACCGGGGAGCTGTTTTTT.